This T cell receptor (beta chain) was found in a study of shared T cell receptors in the human thymus listed by TCRdb under 2021. Background for the entire study: The study examined how self-reactive, shared T-cell receptor alpha chains are generated in the human thymus.

About this clone: The clone's antigen remains unknown. Nothing much larger sits one base from this clone, and base qualities are not available.

Preparation of the library involved the immunoSEQ multiplex PCR assay. Here the immuneACCESS table is served through TCRdb, limited to in-frame sequences with V and J called. Missing clones are a known gap in these copies; in checked studies unresolved V genes cover under half, and the rest lacks a known reason. Present in this sample are more than 550,000 clones, about 87% of which were seen just once. Together, the top ten hold over 0.008% of the sample. This same sample was also taken into another study, of human thymus T cells. As that second paper reports: Donors were immunologically healthy infants undergoing open corrective cardiac surgery for congenital heart defects in Finland. The thymus tissue came from surgical resects taken out during corrective cardiac surgery. Both the thymic and the peripheral blood repertoires appeared to show biased V and J gene segment usage. Highly overlapping thymic TCR repertoires among unrelated individuals were reported in the related research. TCR alpha and beta repertoires from roughly 8 infant thymus samples and four related peripheral blood samples were characterized in the study. The infant donors were roughly 6 to 250 days old, and the cohort included several males and two females. Thymocytes were freed from the tissue by mechanical means and kept at -70 degrees C as pellets of roughly 8.5-31 million cells. A QIAsymphony instrument was used to extract genomic DNA from frozen cell pellets. TCRB and TCRAD loci were amplified from a standardized quantity of quality-controlled genomic DNA using the immunoSEQ multiplex PCR assay. The V(D)J region was spanned by amplicons of a length sufficient to cover the CDR3 and to identify V and J genes. Amplicon sequencing was performed on an Illumina platform through the commercial immunoSEQ service. Primer bias and sequencing errors were corrected as previously described, and TCRAD and TCRB definitions were based on the IMGT database. immunoSEQ Analyzer 3.0 and VDJTools were used for repertoire analysis, which covered basic statistics, V/J segment usage, diversity estimates, rarefaction and pairwise overlap. To estimate diversity, the Chao1, ChaoE, Efron-Thisted, Shannon and inverse Simpson indices were applied, and diversity was also estimated on datasets down-sampled to the smallest sample. For repertoire overlap, CDR3 nucleotide sequence, V gene and J gene had to match strictly, and clustering was done by Jaccard-based multidimensional scaling. On average, thymus samples gave hundreds of thousands of unique TCRB clonotypes, whereas blood samples gave 75,000 to 95,000.

The specimen was thymocytes. The sequence was obtained from a boy under two years old with a congenital heart defect. Donor details come from another sample of the same person, matched by shared clones.

At the DNA level, the sequence is TGTGCCAGCACCCCGGGGGGGACTTCCGACTCCTACGAGCAGTACTTC. It codes for CASTPGGTSDSYEQYF. The chain is made from TRBV11-2 and TRBJ2-7, with TRBD2 matching 8 junction bases. Clipping removes 7 bases from V and 0 bases from J, with 11 as the unmatched junction base count. Via the germline V gene, CDR1 is SGHAT and CDR2 FQNNGV. From the cysteine up to the phenylalanine, the CDR3 has a length of 16 residues. The DNA shown is the 48-base CDR3, in frame from base 1.